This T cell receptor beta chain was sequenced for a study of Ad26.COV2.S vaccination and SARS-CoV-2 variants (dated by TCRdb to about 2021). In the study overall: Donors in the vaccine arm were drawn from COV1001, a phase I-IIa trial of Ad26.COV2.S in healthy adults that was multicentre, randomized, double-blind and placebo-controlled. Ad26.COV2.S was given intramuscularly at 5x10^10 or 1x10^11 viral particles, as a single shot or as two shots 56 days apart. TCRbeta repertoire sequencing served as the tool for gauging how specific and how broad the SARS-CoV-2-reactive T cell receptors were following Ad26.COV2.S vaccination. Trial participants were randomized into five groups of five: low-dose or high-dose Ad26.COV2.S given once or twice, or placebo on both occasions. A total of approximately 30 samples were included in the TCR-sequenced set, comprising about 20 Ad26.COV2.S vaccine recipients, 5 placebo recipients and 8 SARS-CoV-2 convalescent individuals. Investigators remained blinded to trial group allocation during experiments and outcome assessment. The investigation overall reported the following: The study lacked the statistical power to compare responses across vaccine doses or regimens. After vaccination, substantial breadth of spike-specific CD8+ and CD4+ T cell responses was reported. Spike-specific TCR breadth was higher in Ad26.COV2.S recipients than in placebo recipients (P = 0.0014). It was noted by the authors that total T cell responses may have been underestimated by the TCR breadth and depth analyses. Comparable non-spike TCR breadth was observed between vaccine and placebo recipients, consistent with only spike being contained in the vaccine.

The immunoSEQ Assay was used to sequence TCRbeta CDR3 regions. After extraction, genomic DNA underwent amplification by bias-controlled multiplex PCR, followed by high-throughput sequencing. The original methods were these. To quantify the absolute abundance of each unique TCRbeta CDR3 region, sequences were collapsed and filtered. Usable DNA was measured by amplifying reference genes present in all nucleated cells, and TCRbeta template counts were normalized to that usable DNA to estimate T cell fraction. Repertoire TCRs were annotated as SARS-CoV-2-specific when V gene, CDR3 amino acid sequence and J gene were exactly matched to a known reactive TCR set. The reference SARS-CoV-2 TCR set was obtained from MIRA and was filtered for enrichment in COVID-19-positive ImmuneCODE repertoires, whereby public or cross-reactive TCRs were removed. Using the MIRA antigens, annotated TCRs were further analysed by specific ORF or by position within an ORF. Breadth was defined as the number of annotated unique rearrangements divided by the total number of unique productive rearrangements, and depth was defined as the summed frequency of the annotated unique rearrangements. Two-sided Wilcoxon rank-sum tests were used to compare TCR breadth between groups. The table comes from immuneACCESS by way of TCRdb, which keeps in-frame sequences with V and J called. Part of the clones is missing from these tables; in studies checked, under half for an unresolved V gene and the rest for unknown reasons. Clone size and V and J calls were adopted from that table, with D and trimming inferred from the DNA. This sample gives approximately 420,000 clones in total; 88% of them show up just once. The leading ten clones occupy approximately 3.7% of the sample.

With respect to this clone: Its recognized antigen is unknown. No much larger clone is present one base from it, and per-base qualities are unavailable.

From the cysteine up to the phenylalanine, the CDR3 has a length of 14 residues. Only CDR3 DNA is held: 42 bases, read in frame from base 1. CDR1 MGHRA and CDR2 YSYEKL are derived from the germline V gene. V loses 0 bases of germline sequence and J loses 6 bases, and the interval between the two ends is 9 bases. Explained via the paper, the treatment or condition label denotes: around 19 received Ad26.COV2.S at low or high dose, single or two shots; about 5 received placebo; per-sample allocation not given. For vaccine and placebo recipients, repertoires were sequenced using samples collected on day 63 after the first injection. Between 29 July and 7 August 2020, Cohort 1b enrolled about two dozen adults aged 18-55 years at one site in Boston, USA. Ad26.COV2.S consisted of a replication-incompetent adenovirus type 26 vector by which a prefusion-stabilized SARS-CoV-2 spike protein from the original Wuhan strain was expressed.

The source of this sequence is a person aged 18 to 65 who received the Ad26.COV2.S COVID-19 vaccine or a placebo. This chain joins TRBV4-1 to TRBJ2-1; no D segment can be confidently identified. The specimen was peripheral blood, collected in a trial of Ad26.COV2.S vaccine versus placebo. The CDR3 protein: CASSQDYVVNEQFF. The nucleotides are TGCGCCAGCAGCCAAGATTATGTGGTCAATGAGCAGTTCTTC.